The next 24 T cell receptor beta chains were all read from a single sample in a study of cytomegalovirus exposure and HLA in healthy donors. A multiplex PCR was run with 60 Vbeta primers and 13 Jbeta primers. The table came from immunoSEQ multiplex PCR; TCRdb's copy has only in-frame clones and leaves some out. The repertoire table contains about 160,000 clones. The sequenced sample was PBMCs. Receptors originate from a woman in her sixties in good health and CMV-seronegative.

The chain joins TRBV5-1 to TRBJ2-7, with D perhaps TRBD1 (6 bases). CDR1 and CDR2 (germline): SGHRS, YFSETQ. V lost 1 base and J 3 bases, leaving 8 bases between the germline ends. The length of the CDR3 is 13 residues. Here the CDR3 reads CASSLKDSYEQYF. In DNA, the CDR3 is TGCGCCAGCAGCTTGAAGGACAGCTACGAGCAGTACTTC.

CDR3 bases: TGTGCCAGCCCGAAGGACCACGAGGGCCCCTTCAATCAGCCCCAGCATTTT. Residues: CASPKDHEGPFNQPQHF. This sequence joins TRBV28 and TRBJ1-5; D gene uncertain. Germline V lookup: CDR1 MDHEN, CDR2 SYDVKM. CDR3 length: 17 residues. V was trimmed by 8 bases and J by 3 bases, leaving 23 bases between them.

The chain carries TRBV6-1 and TRBJ1-3, with 7 bases aligning to TRBD1. CDR1 and CDR2 from the germline V gene are MNHNS and SASEGT. Trimming cost V 4 bases and J 3 bases; bases outside gene matches: 6. This CDR3 region has 15 residues. The CDR3 DNA sequence: TGTGCCAGCAGTGGAGACAGGGCGGTTGGAAACACCATATATTTT. This encodes CASSGDRAVGNTIYF.

The chain links TRBV6-5 to TRBJ2-7; no definite D call. Germline CDR1 and CDR2: MNHEY and SVGAGI. Between the trimmed V and J ends, which lost 8 bases and 3 bases, there was a span of 11 bases. This CDR3 is built from 12 residues. This CDR3 reads CASSLASYEQYF. Written as DNA, the CDR3 is TGTGCCAGCTCCCTCGCCAGCTACGAGCAGTACTTC.

The chain uses TRBV27 and TRBJ2-7; D remains ambiguous. Germline values: CDR1 MNHEY, CDR2 SMNVEV (reference sequence). The CDR3 runs to 13 residues. Trimming took 5 bases from V and 6 from J, leaving 14 bases between them. CDR3 protein: CASSPLGSREQYF. The CDR3 coding sequence is TGTGCCAGCAGTCCTCTCGGTAGCCGCGAGCAGTACTTC.

V is TRBV12-2 and J is TRBJ1-1; the table's D call, TRBD1, was not checked against the DNA. TRBV12-2 is assigned pseudogene status. The CDR3 runs 15 residues. The CDR3 bases are TGTGCAAGTCGCTTGGCCCGGGACAGGGGTGTCGGAGCTTTCTTT. The encoded protein is CASRLARDRGVGAFF.

V usage is TRBV4-1 and J usage is TRBJ1-1; D remains ambiguous. Germline loops: CDR1 MGHRA, CDR2 YSYEKL. The V end was cut by 0 bases, the J end by 0 bases, with 11 bases between. The CDR3 runs 16 residues. CDR3 DNA sequence: TGCGCCAGCAGCCAAGATAAAGGCGGAATGAACACTGAAGCTTTCTTT. Its protein product is CASSQDKGGMNTEAFF.

The genes are TRBV5-4 and TRBJ1-2; 11 nucleotides line up with TRBD1. There are 15 residues in the CDR3. V was clipped by 4 bases and J by 4 bases; unmatched bases: 6. The V gene's germline CDR1 is SGHNT and CDR2 YYREEE (reference sequence). CDR3 coding DNA: TGTGCCAGCAGCCGGAGTGGGACAGGGGGCTATGGCTACACCTTC. This translates into CASSRSGTGGYGYTF.

The V call is TRBV5-4, the J call TRBJ2-7; 10 nucleotides line up with TRBD2. Germline V gives CDR1 SGHNT, CDR2 YYREEE (reference sequence). This CDR3 comprises 16 residues. V trimming: 0 bases; J trimming: 2 bases; junction bases outside the gene matches: 5. The CDR3 DNA sequence: TGTGCCAGCAGCTTGGGGCTAGCGGGAGAGCCCTACGAGCAGTACTTC. It codes for CASSLGLAGEPYEQYF. The entire variable domain, with the rest obtained from reference TRBV5-4 and TRBJ2-7, is as follows: ETGVTQSPTHLIKTRGQQVTLRCSSQSGHNTVSWYQQALGQGPQFIFQYYREEENGRGNFPPRFSGLQFPNYSSELNVNALELDDSALYLCASSLGLAGEPYEQYFGPGTRLTVT.

The chain joins TRBV4-1 to TRBJ2-3; D is perhaps TRBD2 (5 bases). V gave up 2 bases and J gave up 1 base, with 7 bases separating them. This CDR3 spans 14 amino acids. The germline CDR1 and CDR2 sequences are MGHRA and YSYEKL. The CDR3 sequence is CASSQRTGTDTQYF. The CDR3 coding sequence is TGCGCCAGCAGCCAACGGACTGGCACAGATACGCAGTATTTT.

The J gene is TRBJ1-1, the V gene TRBV27; TRBD1 aligns across 7 bases. The CDR3 sequence is 15 residues long. Per germline, CDR1 MNHEY and CDR2 SMNVEV (reference sequence). V was pared by 4 bases and J by 7 bases, with 12 bases of the junction left unmatched. DNA for the CDR3: TGTGCCAGCAGTTACCAAGCAGGGGGACGCTATGAAGCTTTCTTT. Its protein is CASSYQAGGRYEAFF.

The J gene is TRBJ2-7, the V gene TRBV2, with 9 bases matching TRBD1. In germline, CDR1 is SNHLY, CDR2 FYNNEI. The V segment lost 6 bases and the J segment 5 bases; nucleotides outside the gene matches: 11. This CDR3 is 15 amino acids long. The CDR3 is CASSFTGTGRDEQYF. The DNA of the CDR3 is TGTGCCAGCAGCTTCACCGGGACAGGGCGGGACGAGCAGTACTTC.

The chain employs TRBV7-9 and TRBJ1-1; maybe TRBD1 (6 bases). Germline-derived CDR1 and CDR2 are SEHNR and FQNEAQ (reference sequence). Trimming took off 4 bases at V and 1 base at J, with 10 bases between the two ends. There are 14 residues in the CDR3. For the CDR3, the DNA is TGTGCCAGCAGCTGGGCAGGGGAGAACACTGAAGCTTTCTTT. Protein: CASSWAGENTEAFF. Based on the CDR3 plus reference TRBV7-9 and TRBJ1-1, the full variable domain is DTGVSQNPRHKITKRGQNVTFRCDPISEHNRLYWYRQTLGQGPEFLTYFQNEAQLEKSRLLSDRFSAERPKGSFSTLEIQRTEQGDSAMYLCASSWAGENTEAFFGQGTRLTVV.

The V and J genes are TRBV27 and TRBJ2-7; a possible D gene is TRBD1 (8 bases). Germline lookup yields CDR1 MNHEY and CDR2 SMNVEV (reference sequence). V dropped 6 bases and J dropped 5 bases, with 17 bases sitting between them. The CDR3 has 14 amino acids. The CDR3 sequence: CASSFDRGGNEQYF. Here the CDR3 DNA reads TGTGCCAGCAGCTTCGACAGGGGAGGGAACGAGCAGTACTTC.

The chain joins TRBV5-1 to TRBJ1-5; D uncertain. Deletions cut 5 bases from V and 1 base from J, with 13 bases between. This CDR3 has 15 amino acids. Germline assignment: CDR1 SGHRS and CDR2 YFSETQ. The CDR3 nucleotides are TGCGCCAGCAGACCTAACCCCGGGAGCAATCAGCCCCAGCATTTT. It yields the protein CASRPNPGSNQPQHF.

This rearrangement joins TRBV7-2 to TRBJ2-7; weak D call: TRBD1 (6 bases). V was shortened by 5 bases and J by 0 bases, with 14 bases between the two germline ends. The germline CDR1 and CDR2 sequences are SGHTA and FQGNSA. CDR3 length: 15 residues. Here the CDR3 DNA reads TGTGCCAGCAGCGCTCCCGGGACACTCTCCTACGAGCAGTACTTC. Its translation is CASSAPGTLSYEQYF.

The chain has TRBV5-8 and TRBJ1-2, with a weak D call TRBD1 (5 bases). V lost 5 bases and J 0 bases, leaving 11 bases between the germline ends. Germline CDR1 reads SGHTS; CDR2 reads YDEGEE. CDR3 length equals 14 residues. CDR3: CASRSTEANYGYTF. The DNA for the CDR3 is TGTGCCAGCAGATCGACAGAAGCTAACTATGGCTACACCTTC.

This chain uses TRBV2 with TRBJ1-2; tentatively, D is TRBD1 (6 bases). The CDR3 contains 11 residues. Trimming cost V 6 bases and J 9 bases, with 11 bases left between them. Germline V gene lookup returns CDR1 SNHLY and CDR2 FYNNEI. The CDR3 region has the DNA TGTGCCAGCAGCGACAGGTCTAGCTACACCTTC. This encodes CASSDRSSYTF.

This chain joins TRBV7-8 and TRBJ2-7; 8 bases match TRBD1. With 6 bases clipped from V and 0 bases from J, the junction kept 4 bases outside the gene matches. There are 14 residues in the CDR3. Germline V lookup: CDR1 SGHVS, CDR2 FQNEAQ. The CDR3 loop reads CASSSDRASYEQYF. The DNA for the CDR3 is TGTGCCAGCAGTTCGGACAGGGCCTCCTACGAGCAGTACTTC.

The chain is built from TRBV7-8 and TRBJ1-6, with TRBD1 as a possible D gene (6 bases). Trimming took off 5 bases at V and 7 bases at J, with 15 bases between the two ends. Germline V lookup: CDR1 SGHVS, CDR2 FQNEAQ. The CDR3 has 15 residues. The CDR3 DNA follows: TGTGCCAGCAGCCCCCGGGGGGCTGTAAATTCACCCCTCCACTTT. Its translation: CASSPRGAVNSPLHF.

The V gene is TRBV9, the J gene TRBJ2-1; D is perhaps TRBD1 (6 bases). CDR3 size: 17 residues. From germline, CDR1 is SGDLS and CDR2 YYNGEE. Trimming left V 2 bases short and J 0 bases short, with 15 bases between. The chain's CDR3 is CASSVRGSLSSYNEQFF. The CDR3 region has the DNA TGTGCCAGCAGCGTGAGGGGGTCCCTAAGCTCCTACAATGAGCAGTTCTTC.

V usage is TRBV6-6 and J usage is TRBJ1-1; D not certain. Trimming pared 0 bases from V and 5 bases from J, leaving 10 bases between. The CDR3 is made up of 14 amino acids. Germline lookup yields CDR1 MNHNY and CDR2 SVGAGI (reference sequence). In DNA form, the CDR3 reads TGTGCCAGCAGTTACTCTGAAAGCGGGACTGAAGCTTTCTTT. This translates into CASSYSESGTEAFF.

The gene calls are TRBV5-6 and TRBJ1-2; 7 bases line up with TRBD1. The CDR3 runs to 15 residues. Germline assignment: CDR1 SGHDT and CDR2 YYEEEE. Trimming at V came to 6 bases and at J to 5 bases, leaving 13 bases not matched to a gene. The CDR3 DNA is TGTGCCAGCACCCAACTTACAGGGGAAGGTTATGGCTACACCTTC. This gives the protein CASTQLTGEGYGYTF.

V and J are TRBV14 and TRBJ2-1; D is ambiguous. In germline, CDR1 is SGHDN, CDR2 FVKESK. V was clipped by 2 bases and J by 5 bases, with 4 bases between them. The CDR3 spans 12 residues. CDR3 sequence reads: CASSQYDNEQFF. The CDR3 DNA is TGTGCCAGCAGCCAATATGACAATGAGCAGTTCTTC.